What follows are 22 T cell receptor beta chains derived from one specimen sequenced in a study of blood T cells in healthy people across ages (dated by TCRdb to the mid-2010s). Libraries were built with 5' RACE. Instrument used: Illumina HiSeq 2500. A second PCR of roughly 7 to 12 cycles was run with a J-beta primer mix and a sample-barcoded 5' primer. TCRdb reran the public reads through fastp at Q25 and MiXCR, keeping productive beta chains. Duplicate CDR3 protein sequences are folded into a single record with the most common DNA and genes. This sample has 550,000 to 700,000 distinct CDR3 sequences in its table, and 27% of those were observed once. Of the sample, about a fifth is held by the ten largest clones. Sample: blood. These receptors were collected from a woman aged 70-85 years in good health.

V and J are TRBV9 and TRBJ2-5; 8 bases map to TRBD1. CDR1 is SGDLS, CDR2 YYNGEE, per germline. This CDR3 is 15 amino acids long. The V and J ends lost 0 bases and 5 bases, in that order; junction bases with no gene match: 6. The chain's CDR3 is CASSVEGQGVETQYF. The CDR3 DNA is TGTGCCAGCAGCGTAGAAGGACAGGGCGTTGAGACCCAGTACTTC.

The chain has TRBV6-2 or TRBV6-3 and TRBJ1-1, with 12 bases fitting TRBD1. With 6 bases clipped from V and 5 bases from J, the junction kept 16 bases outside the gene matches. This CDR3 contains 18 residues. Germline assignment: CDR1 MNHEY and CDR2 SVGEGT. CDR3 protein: CASSLRPMGQGASTEAFF. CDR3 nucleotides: TGTGCCAGCAGCCTAAGGCCGATGGGACAGGGGGCATCAACTGAAGCTTTCTTT.

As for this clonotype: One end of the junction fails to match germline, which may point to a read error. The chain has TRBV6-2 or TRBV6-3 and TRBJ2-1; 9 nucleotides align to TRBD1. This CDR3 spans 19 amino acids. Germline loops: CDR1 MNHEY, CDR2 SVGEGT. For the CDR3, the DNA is TGTGCCAGCAGTTACTCGAAAGGAGGTGGGACAGGGACTTACAATGAGCAGTCCTTC. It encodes CASSYSKGGGTGTYNEQSF.

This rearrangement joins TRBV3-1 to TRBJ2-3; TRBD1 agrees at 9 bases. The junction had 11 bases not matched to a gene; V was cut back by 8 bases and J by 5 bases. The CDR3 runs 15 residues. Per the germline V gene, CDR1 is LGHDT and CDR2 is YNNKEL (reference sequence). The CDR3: CASASGTGFGDTQYF. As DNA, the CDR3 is TGTGCCAGCGCCTCCGGGACAGGGTTCGGAGATACGCAGTATTTT.

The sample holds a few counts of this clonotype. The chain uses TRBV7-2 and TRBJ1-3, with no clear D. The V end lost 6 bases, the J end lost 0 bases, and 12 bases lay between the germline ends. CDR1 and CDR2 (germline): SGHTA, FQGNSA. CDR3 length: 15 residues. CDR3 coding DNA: TGTGCCAGCAGTTTCAGACTCCTCTCTGGAAACACCATATATTTT. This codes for CASSFRLLSGNTIYF.

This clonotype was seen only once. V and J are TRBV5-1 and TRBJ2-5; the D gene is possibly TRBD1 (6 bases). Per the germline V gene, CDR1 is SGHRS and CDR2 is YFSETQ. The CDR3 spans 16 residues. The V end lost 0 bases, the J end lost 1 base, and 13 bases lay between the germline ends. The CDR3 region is CASSLEVGAGQETQYF. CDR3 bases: TGCGCCAGCAGCTTGGAGGTGGGGGCCGGCCAAGAGACCCAGTACTTC.

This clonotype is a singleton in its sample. CDR3 nucleotides: TGTGCCAGCAGCTTACTAGGGCCGGCTAGCACAGATACGCAGTATTTT. It codes for CASSLLGPASTDTQYF. The chain has TRBV7-2 and TRBJ2-3, with D unclear. V was pared by 2 bases and J by 0 bases, with 12 bases between. The CDR3 is made up of 16 amino acids. Germline-derived CDR1 and CDR2 are SGHTA and FQGNSA.

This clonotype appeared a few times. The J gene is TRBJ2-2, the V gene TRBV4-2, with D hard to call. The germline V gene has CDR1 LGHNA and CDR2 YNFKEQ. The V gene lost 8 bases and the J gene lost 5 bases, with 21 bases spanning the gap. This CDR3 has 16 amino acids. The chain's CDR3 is CASRVANSYVTGELFF. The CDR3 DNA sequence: TGTGCCAGCCGCGTCGCAAACAGCTACGTTACCGGGGAGCTGTTTTTT.

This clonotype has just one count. The CDR3 DNA reads TGTGCCAGCAGACTCCGGGACAGTGGCACTGAAGCTTTCTTT. Residues: CASRLRDSGTEAFF. V gene TRBV27 combines with J gene TRBJ1-1, with TRBD1 matching over 7 bases. V gave up 6 bases and J gave up 4 bases; unmatched junction bases: 8. There are 14 residues in the CDR3. Germline CDR1 is MNHEY and CDR2 is SMNVEV (reference sequence).

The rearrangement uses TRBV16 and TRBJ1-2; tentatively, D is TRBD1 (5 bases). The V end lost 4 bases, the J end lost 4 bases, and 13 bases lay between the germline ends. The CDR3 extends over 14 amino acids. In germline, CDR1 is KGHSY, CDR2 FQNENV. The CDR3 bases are TGTGCCAGCAGCCCGGGACGCCAGACCTATGGCTACACCTTC. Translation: CASSPGRQTYGYTF.

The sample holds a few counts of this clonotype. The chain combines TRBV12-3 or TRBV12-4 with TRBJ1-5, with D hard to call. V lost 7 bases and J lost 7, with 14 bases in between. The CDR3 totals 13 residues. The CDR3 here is CASTTGGNQPQHF. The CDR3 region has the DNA TGTGCCAGCACGACGGGAGGGAACCAGCCCCAGCATTTT.

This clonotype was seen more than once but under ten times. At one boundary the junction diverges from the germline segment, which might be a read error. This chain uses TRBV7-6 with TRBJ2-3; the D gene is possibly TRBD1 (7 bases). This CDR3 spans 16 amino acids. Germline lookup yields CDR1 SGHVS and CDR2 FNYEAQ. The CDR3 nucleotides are TGTGCCAGCAGCTTAGGCGGGACAGCCAACTACAATGAGCAGTTCTTT. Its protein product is CASSLGGTANYNEQFF.

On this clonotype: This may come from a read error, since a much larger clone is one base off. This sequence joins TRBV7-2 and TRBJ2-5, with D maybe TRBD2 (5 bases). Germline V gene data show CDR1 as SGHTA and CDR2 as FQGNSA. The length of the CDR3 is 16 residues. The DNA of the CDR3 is TGTGCCAGCAGCCGAATGGGCCCCCCACCGGAGGATGAGCAGTCCTTC. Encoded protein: CASSRMGPPPEDEQSF.

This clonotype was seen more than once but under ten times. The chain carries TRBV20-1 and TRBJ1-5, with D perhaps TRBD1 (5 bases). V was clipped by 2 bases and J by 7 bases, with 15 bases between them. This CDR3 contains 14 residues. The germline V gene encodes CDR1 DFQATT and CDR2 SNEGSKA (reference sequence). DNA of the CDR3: TGCAGTGCTAGATCAGGGCAGGGAGGCCAGCCCCAGCATTTT. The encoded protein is CSARSGQGGQPQHF.

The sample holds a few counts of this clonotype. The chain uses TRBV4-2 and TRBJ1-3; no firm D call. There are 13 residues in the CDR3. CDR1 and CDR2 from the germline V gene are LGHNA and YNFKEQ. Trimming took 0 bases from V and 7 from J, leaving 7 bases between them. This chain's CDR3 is CASSQDTVNTIYF. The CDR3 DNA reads TGTGCCAGCAGCCAAGATACGGTTAACACCATATATTTT.

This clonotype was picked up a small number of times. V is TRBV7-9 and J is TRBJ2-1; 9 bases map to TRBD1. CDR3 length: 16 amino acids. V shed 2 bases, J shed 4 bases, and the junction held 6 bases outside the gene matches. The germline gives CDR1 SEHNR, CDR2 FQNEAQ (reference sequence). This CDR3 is CASSLLGGQGYNEQFF. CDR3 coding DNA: TGTGCCAGCAGCTTACTCGGGGGACAGGGTTACAATGAGCAGTTCTTC.

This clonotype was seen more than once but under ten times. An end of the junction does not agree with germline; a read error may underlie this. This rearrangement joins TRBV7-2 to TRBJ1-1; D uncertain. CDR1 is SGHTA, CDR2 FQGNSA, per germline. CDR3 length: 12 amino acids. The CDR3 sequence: CASSVQYTEAFF. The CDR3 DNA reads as TGCGCCAGCAGCGTACAATACACTGAAGCTTTCTTT. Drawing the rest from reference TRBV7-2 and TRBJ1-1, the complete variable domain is GAGVSQSPSNKVTEKGKDVELRCDPISGHTALYWYRQSLGQGLEFLIYFQGNSAPDKSGLPSDRFSAERTGGSVSTLTIQRTQQEDSAVYLCASSVQYTEAFFGQGTRLTVV.

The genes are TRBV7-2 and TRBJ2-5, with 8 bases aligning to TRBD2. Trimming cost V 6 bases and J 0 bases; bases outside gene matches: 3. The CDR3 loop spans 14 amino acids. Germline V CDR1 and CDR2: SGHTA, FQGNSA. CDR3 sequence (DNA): TGTGCCAGCAGACGGGGGGGGAACCAAGAGACCCAGTACTTC. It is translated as CASRRGGNQETQYF.

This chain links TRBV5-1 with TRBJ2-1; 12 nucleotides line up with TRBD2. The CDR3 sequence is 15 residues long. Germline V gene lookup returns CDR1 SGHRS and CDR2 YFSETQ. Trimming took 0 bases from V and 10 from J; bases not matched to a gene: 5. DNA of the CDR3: TGCGCCAGCAGCTTGGAGACTAGCGGGGGCGGCGAGCAGTTCTTC. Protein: CASSLETSGGGEQFF.

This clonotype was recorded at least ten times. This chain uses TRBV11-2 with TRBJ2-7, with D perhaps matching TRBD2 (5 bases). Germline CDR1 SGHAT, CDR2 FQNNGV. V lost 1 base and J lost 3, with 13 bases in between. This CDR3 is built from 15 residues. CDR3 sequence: CASSLASGNFYEQYF. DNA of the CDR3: TGTGCCAGCAGCTTAGCCTCCGGGAATTTCTACGAGCAGTACTTC.

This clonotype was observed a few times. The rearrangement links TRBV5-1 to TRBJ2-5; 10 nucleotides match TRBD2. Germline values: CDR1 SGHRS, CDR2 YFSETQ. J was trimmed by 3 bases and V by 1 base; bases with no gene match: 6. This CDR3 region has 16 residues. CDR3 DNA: TGCGCCAGCAGCTTGTTCCGGCTAGCGGGGGAAGAGACCCAGTACTTC. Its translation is CASSLFRLAGEETQYF. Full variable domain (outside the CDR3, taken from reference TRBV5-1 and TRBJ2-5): KAGVTQTPRYLIKTRGQQVTLSCSPISGHRSVSWYQQTPGQGLQFLFEYFSETQRNKGNFPGRFSGRQFSNSRSEMNVSTLELGDSALYLCASSLFRLAGEETQYFGPGTRLLVL.

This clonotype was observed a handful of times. DNA of the CDR3: TGTGCCAGCAGCTCCCTAGGGAGGGGGAACTATGGCTACACCTTC. Translating gives CASSSLGRGNYGYTF. The gene calls are TRBV5-6 and TRBJ1-2; possible D gene TRBD1, 6 bases. The germline CDR1 and CDR2 sequences are SGHDT and YYEEEE. Trimming took off 3 bases at V and 2 bases at J, with 14 bases between the two ends. The CDR3 totals 15 residues.